This T cell receptor beta chain derives from a study of vaccination and CD4 T cells after COVID-19. Turning to the study itself: Sampling post-COVID took place a median roughly 93 days after diagnosis (range 35 to 161).

Indicated treatment: approximately nine-day PBMC culture with coronavirus spike peptide pools or control peptides (ViraFEST assay). Expansion of antigen-specific T cells with peptide pools by ViraFEST preceded sequencing of TCRs. After culture for nine to eleven days, isolation of CD4+ T cells was performed by negative selection. Concerning this clonotype: Its antigen remains unidentified.

An Oncomine TCR Beta short-read assay was used to sequence the DNA from cultured CD4+ T cells. The authors extracted genomic DNA from cultured CD4+ T cells. TCRdb re-called the PCR reads with MiXCR, one entry per CDR3 protein. The sample has about 15,000 distinct CDR3 sequences; just over 20% are singletons. The starting material was CD4+ T cells from blood, cultured in vitro, obtained before SARS-CoV-2 vaccination. The sequence came from a human donor who received a COVID-19 vaccine.

The CDR3 spells CATSERRDNEQFF. The DNA of the CDR3 is TGTGCCACCAGTGAGCGACGGGACAATGAGCAGTTCTTC. The chain couples TRBV24-1 to TRBJ2-1; D call uncertain. The V gene's germline CDR1 is KGHDR and CDR2 SFDVKD. The CDR3 has 13 amino acids. The V and J ends lost 4 bases and 5 bases respectively, with 8 bases between them.